The 32 T cell receptor beta chains below come from one sample, sequenced in a study of Tregs in tolerant kidney transplant recipients. Data came from immunoSEQ multiplex PCR; TCRdb stores just in-frame clones and leaves some out. The repertoire shows about 30,000 clones; the top ten hold about 8%. The sequences come from CD8+ T cells from blood, collected before the transplant. These receptor sequences come from a human donor who received a combined kidney and bone marrow transplant.

Concerning this clone itself: The CDR3 end falls 3 residues outside the read, so it is completed with the germline J gene. The chain is built from TRBV19 and TRBJ2-7; TRBD2 is a possible D gene (6 bases). V lost 5 bases and J 3 bases, leaving 17 bases between the germline ends. CDR3 length: 15 amino acids. CDR1 is LNHDA, CDR2 SQIVND, per germline (reference sequence). The CDR3 spells CASSAGSLGGYEQYF. The CDR3 bases that were read are TGTGCCAGTAGTGCGGGGTCCTTGGGAGGCTACGAG. The full variable domain, its missing parts supplied by reference TRBV19 and TRBJ2-7, is DGGITQSPKYLFRKEGQNVTLSCEQNLNHDAMYWYRQDPGQGLRLIYYSQIVNDFQKGDIAEGYSVSREKKESFPLTVTSAQKNPTAFYLCASSAGSLGGYEQYFGPGTRLTVT.

In the case of this clone: The read terminates 3 residues ahead of where the CDR3 ends, so the germline J gene completes it. The gene calls are TRBV30 and TRBJ2-1; weak D call: TRBD2 (6 bases). CDR1 is GTSNPN and CDR2 is SVGIG in the germline V gene (reference sequence). The CDR3 is made up of 14 amino acids. V was shortened by 1 base and J by 4 bases, with 11 bases between the two germline ends. CDR3 DNA, as far as it was read: TGTGCCTGGAGTGGCGGGAACCCGTACAATGAG. Amino acids: CAWSGGNPYNE. The CDR3 in its entirety is CAWSGGNPYNEQFF.

With respect to this clone: The read finishes 3 residues shy of the CDR3 end, and the germline J gene is used to complete it. This rearrangement joins TRBV7-9 to TRBJ2-7; 7 nucleotides agree with TRBD1. Germline trimming cut 8 bases from V and 1 base from J; bases unmatched to any gene: 2. The germline CDR1 and CDR2 sequences are SEHNR and FQNEAQ (reference sequence). The CDR3 spans 12 residues. This CDR3 reads CASQQGSYEQYF. Partial CDR3 DNA: TGTGCCAGCCAACAGGGGTCCTACGAG.

For this clone: The observed sequence ends 3 residues before the CDR3 terminus, with the missing tail filled in from the germline J gene. V gene TRBV7-9 combines with J gene TRBJ2-2; D unresolved. Trimming cost V 3 bases and J 7 bases, with 15 bases left between them. This CDR3 is 15 amino acids long. Per the germline V gene, CDR1 is SEHNR and CDR2 is FQNEAQ (reference sequence). The CDR3 loop is CASSLPPLTGGELFF. Incomplete CDR3 DNA: TGTGCCAGCAGCTTGCCCCCACTTACGGGCGGGGAG.

Partial CDR3 DNA: TGTGCCAGCAGCTTAGCCGTAAATGAG. Residues: CASSLAVNE. In full, the CDR3 is CASSLAVNEQFF. This sequence joins TRBV7-2 and TRBJ2-1; D uncertain. The read falls 3 residues short of the CDR3 end, and the missing part is taken from the germline J gene. Trimming took off 0 bases at V and 7 bases at J, with 4 bases between the two ends. The CDR3 is 12 residues long. CDR1 is SGHTA and CDR2 is FQGNSA in the germline V gene.

Concerning this clone: The read terminates 3 residues ahead of where the CDR3 ends, so the germline J gene completes it. The gene calls are TRBV19 and TRBJ1-4; D remains ambiguous. The V gene lost 0 bases and the J gene lost 4 bases, with 15 bases spanning the gap. This CDR3 comprises 17 residues. Germline CDR1 reads LNHDA; CDR2 reads SQIVND (reference sequence). This chain's CDR3 is CASSIDLGRSLNEKLFF. CDR3 DNA (partial): TGTGCCAGTAGTATAGATCTAGGTCGGAGCCTTAATGAAAAA.

Points on this clone: The CDR3 extends 3 residues past the end of the read, so its final part is completed from the germline J gene. V is TRBV30 and J is TRBJ1-1; D is unclear. Trimming took off 7 bases at V and 7 bases at J, with 16 bases between the two ends. The CDR3 contains 12 residues. The germline gives CDR1 GTSNPN, CDR2 SVGIG (reference sequence). The CDR3 is CALPDTRGEAFF. CDR3 DNA (partial): TGTGCCTTACCGGATACGCGGGGTGAA.

On this clone itself: Coverage ceases 3 residues before the CDR3 finishes, and the germline J gene fills in the end. The chain uses TRBV20-1 and TRBJ2-7; 8 bases align to TRBD1. Trimming at V came to 5 bases and at J to 2 bases, leaving 8 bases not matched to a gene. CDR3 size: 14 residues. Germline V gene lookup returns CDR1 DFQATT and CDR2 SNEGSKA (reference sequence). The part of the CDR3 DNA that was read is TGCAGTGCTGAGGAGGACAGGGTCACCTACGAG. Protein sequence: CSAEEDRVTYE. The whole CDR3 protein is CSAEEDRVTYEQYF.

To note about this clone: The read finishes 3 residues shy of the CDR3 end, and the germline J gene is used to complete it. The chain links TRBV20-1 to TRBJ2-3, with D unresolved. This CDR3 has 18 amino acids. Trimming cost V 3 bases and J 3 bases, with 25 bases left between them. Germline V gives CDR1 DFQATT, CDR2 SNEGSKA (reference sequence). The CDR3 reads CSASPSSVPPARTDTQYF. The part of the CDR3 DNA that was read is TGCAGTGCTAGCCCCTCAAGCGTCCCCCCGGCTCGGACAGATACG.

Of note for this clone: The DNA ends 3 residues before the CDR3 does, and the rest of the CDR3 is filled in from the germline J gene. V usage is TRBV18 and J usage is TRBJ2-1; 10 bases line up with TRBD1. There are 16 residues in the CDR3. Trimming removed 6 bases from V and 4 bases from J; junction bases left unmatched: 9. Germline CDR1 is KGHSH and CDR2 is LQKENI. The part of the CDR3 DNA that was read is TGTGCCAGCTCGAGGACAGGGGGGTCCCCTTACAATGAG. It specifies CASSRTGGSPYNE. The entire CDR3 protein is CASSRTGGSPYNEQFF.

A word on this clone: The read finishes 3 residues shy of the CDR3 end, and the germline J gene is used to complete it. This rearrangement joins TRBV7-7 to TRBJ2-5, with 9 bases lining up with TRBD1. V lost 5 bases and J lost 3; bases outside the gene matches: 7. The CDR3 sequence is 15 residues long. CDR1 is SSHAT, CDR2 FNYEAQ, per germline (reference sequence). The CDR3 DNA, read in part, is TGTGCCAGCAGCCCCGGGACAGGGAGGGAAGAGACC. It translates to CASSPGTGREET. The whole CDR3 protein is CASSPGTGREETQYF.

As to this clone: The sequenced fragment ends 3 residues before the CDR3 boundary, so the rest is inferred from the germline J gene. The chain carries TRBV19 and TRBJ1-2; D may be TRBD1 (5 bases). This CDR3 is 15 amino acids long. The germline V gene encodes CDR1 LNHDA and CDR2 SQIVND (reference sequence). V dropped 5 bases and J dropped 3 bases, with 16 bases sitting between them. CDR3 amino acids: CASSFFQGTDYGYTF. The sequenced CDR3 bases are TGTGCCAGTAGTTTTTTCCAGGGTACGGACTATGGC. The full variable domain, with the rest looked up from reference TRBV19 and TRBJ1-2, is DGGITQSPKYLFRKEGQNVTLSCEQNLNHDAMYWYRQDPGQGLRLIYYSQIVNDFQKGDIAEGYSVSREKKESFPLTVTSAQKNPTAFYLCASSFFQGTDYGYTFGSGTRLTVV.

About this clone: The read gets to within 3 residues of the CDR3 end, and the germline J gene fills in the rest. The J gene is TRBJ2-1, the V gene TRBV2; tentatively, D is TRBD2 (6 bases). The CDR3 spans 13 residues. CDR1 is SNHLY and CDR2 is FYNNEI in the germline V gene. The ends were cut back, 3 bases at V and 6 bases at J, with 9 bases in the middle. CDR3 protein: CASSDTSFNEQFF. The sequenced part of the CDR3 DNA is TGTGCCAGCAGTGATACTAGCTTCAATGAG.

As to this clone: The read halts 3 residues ahead of the CDR3 end, with the missing end drawn from the germline J gene. The J gene is TRBJ2-1, the V gene TRBV7-9; tentatively, D is TRBD1 (6 bases). V dropped 5 bases and J dropped 6 bases, with 14 bases sitting between them. Germline CDR1 is SEHNR and CDR2 is FQNEAQ (reference sequence). The CDR3 consists of 14 residues. The CDR3 here is CASSPGHQPNEQFF. The sequenced part of the CDR3 DNA is TGTGCCAGCAGCCCGGGACACCAACCCAATGAG.

A note on this clone: The missing CDR3 end, 3 residues past where the read stops, is filled in from the germline J gene. The chain has TRBV19 and TRBJ1-5, with D possibly being TRBD1 (6 bases). Germline-derived CDR1 and CDR2 are LNHDA and SQIVND (reference sequence). Deletions cut 4 bases from V and 4 bases from J, with 8 bases between. The CDR3 consists of 13 residues. This CDR3 is CASSNRANQPQHF. The sequenced part of the CDR3 DNA is TGTGCCAGTAGTAACAGGGCTAATCAGCCC.

In regard to this clone: The read halts 3 residues ahead of the CDR3 end, with the missing end drawn from the germline J gene. The chain uses TRBV19 and TRBJ2-6, with D unresolved. This CDR3 region has 17 residues. V shed 7 bases and J shed 4 bases, with 20 bases lying between them. Germline CDR1 is LNHDA and CDR2 is SQIVND (reference sequence). This CDR3 is CASTSDHMRLGANVLTF. The CDR3 DNA, read in part, is TGTGCCAGTACGAGCGACCACATGCGGTTGGGGGCCAACGTC.

Note on this clone: From the germline J gene comes the end of the CDR3, since the read stops 3 residues before it. The genes are TRBV2 and TRBJ1-2; D perhaps matches TRBD1 (5 bases). This CDR3 is built from 15 residues. Germline values: CDR1 SNHLY, CDR2 FYNNEI. The sequenced part of the CDR3 DNA is TGTGCCAGCAGTGACTGGAGACAGATTCAAACCGGC. Encoded protein: CASSDWRQIQTG. The whole CDR3 region reads CASSDWRQIQTGYTF.

A word on this clone: The read ends 3 residues shy of where the CDR3 ends; the end is completed using the germline J gene. The rearrangement links TRBV7-9 to TRBJ2-1, with no clear D. The ends were cut back, 3 bases at V and 5 bases at J, with 5 bases in the middle. Germline assignment: CDR1 SEHNR and CDR2 FQNEAQ (reference sequence). CDR3 length: 12 residues. Here the CDR3 reads CASSFADNEQFF. The covered CDR3 bases are TGTGCCAGCAGCTTCGCGGACAATGAG.

As to this clone: The read terminates 3 residues before the CDR3 end, so the remaining end is supplied by the germline J gene. V and J are TRBV6-1 and TRBJ2-3; 7 bases are shared with TRBD2. J was trimmed by 7 bases and V by 4 bases; bases with no gene match: 11. Germline CDR1 MNHNS, CDR2 SASEGT. The CDR3 has 15 amino acids. The CDR3 loop is CASSGTSAHGYTQYF. The DNA read from the CDR3 is TGTGCCAGCAGTGGCACTAGCGCCCACGGGTATACG.

About this clone: The observed sequence ends 3 residues before the CDR3 terminus, with the missing tail filled in from the germline J gene. The rearrangement links TRBV5-6 to TRBJ2-7, with TRBD1 matching 8 bases. This CDR3 has 14 amino acids. Germline V gene sequence: CDR1 SGHDT, CDR2 YYEEEE. The V segment lost 0 bases and the J segment 2 bases; nucleotides outside the gene matches: 1. CDR3 sequence: CASSLGQGPYEQYF. Partial CDR3 DNA: TGTGCCAGCAGCTTGGGACAGGGGCCCTACGAG.

For this clone: The read ends 3 residues shy of where the CDR3 ends; the end is completed using the germline J gene. The chain carries TRBV2 and TRBJ2-7; D is possibly TRBD1 (6 bases). With 11 bases removed from V and 2 bases from J, the gap between germline ends came to 19 bases. Germline loops: CDR1 SNHLY, CDR2 FYNNEI. The CDR3 consists of 14 residues. CDR3 bases read: TGTGCCTCCGATCCGACAGGAGCGGCCTACGAG. Translated: CASDPTGAAYE. The CDR3 in its entirety is CASDPTGAAYEQYF.

CDR3 bases read: TGTGCCAGCTCACCACCGCGGGACAGGGGGCATCGGGAGACC. It is translated as CASSPPRDRGHRET. The full CDR3 is CASSPPRDRGHRETQYF. The chain has TRBV18 and TRBJ2-5; 12 bases align to TRBD1. The CDR3 goes on 3 residues after the read ends, and that part is filled in from the germline J gene. This CDR3 contains 17 residues. V was clipped by 0 bases and J by 5 bases; unmatched bases: 7. The germline gives CDR1 KGHSH, CDR2 LQKENI.

Notes on this clone: The read is 3 residues too short to cover the CDR3 end, so that end is filled in from the germline J gene. This chain uses TRBV29-1 with TRBJ1-1; TRBD1 matches at 9 bases. The CDR3 totals 12 residues. Germline V lookup: CDR1 SQVTM, CDR2 ANQGSEA. With 3 bases clipped from V and 4 bases from J, the junction kept 0 bases outside the gene matches. CDR3: CSVETGGTEAFF. Incomplete CDR3 DNA: TGCAGCGTTGAGACAGGGGGCACTGAA.

Of note for this clone: With the read ending 3 residues before the CDR3 end, the germline J gene is used to fill in that end. This chain joins TRBV19 and TRBJ1-1; unclear D gene. Trimming took off 0 bases at V and 3 bases at J, with 26 bases between the two ends. The CDR3 runs 20 residues. CDR1 and CDR2 from the germline V gene are LNHDA and SQIVND (reference sequence). Incomplete CDR3 DNA: TGTGCCAGTAGTATAGAGACCTCCGCCAGGTTTGGGCCACTCGACACTGAA. This codes for CASSIETSARFGPLDTE. The CDR3 in its entirety is CASSIETSARFGPLDTEAFF.

Concerning this clone: Read data end 3 residues before the CDR3 end; the end is taken from the germline J gene. The chain carries TRBV30 and TRBJ1-1, with D maybe TRBD1 (6 bases). The length of the CDR3 is 14 residues. Trimming pared 1 base from V and 3 bases from J, leaving 12 bases between. Germline-derived CDR1 and CDR2 are GTSNPN and SVGIG (reference sequence). The DNA read from the CDR3 is TGTGCCTGGAGTGCCATGGACAGTTACACTGAA. Its protein is CAWSAMDSYTE. The full CDR3 sequence reads CAWSAMDSYTEAFF.

Notes on this clone: The CDR3 end lies 3 residues beyond the end of the read and is filled in from the germline J gene. The chain carries TRBV19 and TRBJ2-7; 10 positions match TRBD1. The V gene end was trimmed by 4 bases and the J gene end by 6 bases; junction bases not matched to a gene: 9. This CDR3 comprises 15 residues. Germline CDR1 LNHDA, CDR2 SQIVND (reference sequence). CDR3 sequence reads: CASSTTGGAFVEQYF. The sequenced CDR3 bases are TGTGCCAGTAGTACGACAGGGGGCGCCTTCGTCGAG.

Regarding this clone: The CDR3 end lies 3 residues beyond the end of the read and is filled in from the germline J gene. The chain carries TRBV2 and TRBJ1-4; D is unresolved. The V end was cut by 1 base, the J end by 6 bases, with 9 bases between. The CDR3 extends over 14 amino acids. Germline V lookup: CDR1 SNHLY, CDR2 FYNNEI. Partial CDR3 DNA: TGTGCCAGCAGTGAAGTAGGGCTCGATGAAAAA. This codes for CASSEVGLDEK. The entire CDR3 is CASSEVGLDEKLFF.

In the case of this clone: The read ends 3 residues early relative to the CDR3; the germline J gene fills the gap. The chain is built from TRBV6-1 and TRBJ2-7; tentative D call: TRBD1 (7 bases). Deletions cut 2 bases from V and 0 bases from J, with 14 bases between. This CDR3 has 16 residues. Germline CDR1 reads MNHNS; CDR2 reads SASEGT. CDR3 bases read: TGTGCCAGCAGTGAACGCGGGACAGCCGCCTCCTACGAG. Amino acid sequence: CASSERGTAASYE. The full CDR3 reads CASSERGTAASYEQYF.

Worth noting for this clone: The CDR3 extends 3 residues past the end of the read, so its final part is completed from the germline J gene. This chain connects TRBV5-1 to TRBJ2-1; the D gene is possibly TRBD2 (6 bases). Germline CDR1 and CDR2: SGHRS and YFSETQ. The CDR3 is 12 residues long. V was cut by 8 bases and J by 7 bases, with 13 bases left in between. The CDR3 spells CASTPSGNEQFF. The CDR3 bases that were read are TGCGCCAGTACCCCCAGCGGGAATGAG.

The sequenced part of the CDR3 DNA is TGTGCCCATGGAGGGACTCACTACGAG. Translated, it gives CAHGGTHYE. The whole CDR3 is CAHGGTHYEQYF. The chain is built from TRBV30 and TRBJ2-7, with D possibly being TRBD2 (6 bases). The read comes to an end 3 residues before the CDR3 does, leaving the germline J gene to fill in the end. The V end lost 8 bases, the J end lost 3 bases, and 14 bases lay between the germline ends. There are 12 residues in the CDR3. Germline CDR1 reads GTSNPN; CDR2 reads SVGIG (reference sequence).

Regarding this clone: The read stops 3 residues short of the end of the CDR3; the missing end is completed from the germline J gene. V is TRBV7-8 and J is TRBJ1-2; D is unresolved. CDR1 is SGHVS and CDR2 is FQNEAQ in the germline V gene. The V gene lost 5 bases and the J gene lost 4 bases, with 17 bases spanning the gap. The CDR3 loop spans 15 amino acids. CDR3 DNA (partial): TGTGCCAGCAGCCTCCTTATCGACATACCCTATGGC. Protein product: CASSLLIDIPYG. The whole CDR3 protein is CASSLLIDIPYGYTF.

Details on this clone: The read ends 3 residues shy of where the CDR3 ends; the end is completed using the germline J gene. The rearrangement uses TRBV19 and TRBJ1-1, with D possibly matching TRBD1 (6 bases). Deletions cut 5 bases from V and 5 bases from J, with 18 bases between. The germline V gene encodes CDR1 LNHDA and CDR2 SQIVND (reference sequence). The CDR3 totals 15 residues. The CDR3 is CASSDIQGPGTEAFF. Partial CDR3 DNA: TGTGCCAGTAGTGATATTCAGGGGCCGGGGACTGAA.